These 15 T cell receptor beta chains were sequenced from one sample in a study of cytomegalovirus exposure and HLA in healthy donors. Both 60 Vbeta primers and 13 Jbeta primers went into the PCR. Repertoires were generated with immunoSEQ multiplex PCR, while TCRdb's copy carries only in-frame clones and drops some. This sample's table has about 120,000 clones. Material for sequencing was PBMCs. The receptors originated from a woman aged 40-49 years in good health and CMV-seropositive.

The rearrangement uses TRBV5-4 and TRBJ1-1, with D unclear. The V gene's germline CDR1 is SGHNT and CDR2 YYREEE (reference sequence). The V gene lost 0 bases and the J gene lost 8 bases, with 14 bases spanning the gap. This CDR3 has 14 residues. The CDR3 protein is CASSLEVSAGEAFF. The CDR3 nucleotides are TGTGCCAGCAGCTTGGAGGTCTCGGCGGGGGAAGCTTTCTTT.

The CDR3 here is CSVGRGTGDTQYF. The CDR3 nucleotides read TGCAGCGTTGGACGGGGGACTGGTGATACGCAGTATTTT. The rearrangement joins TRBV29-1 to TRBJ2-3; weak D call: TRBD2 (6 bases). The CDR3 loop spans 13 amino acids. In germline, CDR1 is SQVTM, CDR2 ANQGSEA. Trimming removed 4 bases at V and 6 bases at J, with 14 bases between.

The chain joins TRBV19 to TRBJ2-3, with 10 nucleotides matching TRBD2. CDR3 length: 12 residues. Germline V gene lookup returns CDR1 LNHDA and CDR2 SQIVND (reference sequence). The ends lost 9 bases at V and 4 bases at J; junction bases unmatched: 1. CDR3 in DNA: TGTGCCAGCGGGACTAGCGCAGATACGCAGTATTTT. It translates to CASGTSADTQYF.

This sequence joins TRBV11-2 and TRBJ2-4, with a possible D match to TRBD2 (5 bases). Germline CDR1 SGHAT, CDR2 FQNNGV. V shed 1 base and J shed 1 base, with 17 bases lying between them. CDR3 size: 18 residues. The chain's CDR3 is CASSLGRVGRMAKNIQYF. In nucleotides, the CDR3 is TGTGCCAGCAGCTTAGGAAGGGTGGGGAGAATGGCCAAAAACATTCAGTACTTC. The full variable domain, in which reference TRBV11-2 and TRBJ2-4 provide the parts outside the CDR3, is EAGVAQSPRYKIIEKRQSVAFWCNPISGHATLYWYQQILGQGPKLLIQFQNNGVVDDSQLPKDRFSAERLKGVDSTLKIQPAKLEDSAVYLCASSLGRVGRMAKNIQYFGAGTRLSVL.

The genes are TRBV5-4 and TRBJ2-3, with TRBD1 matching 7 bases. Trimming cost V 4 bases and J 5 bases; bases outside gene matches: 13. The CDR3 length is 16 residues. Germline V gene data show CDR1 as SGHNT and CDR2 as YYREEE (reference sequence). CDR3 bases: TGTGCCAGCAGCCGCGACAGGGCGGCAGGTGGAGATACGCAGTATTTT. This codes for CASSRDRAAGGDTQYF.

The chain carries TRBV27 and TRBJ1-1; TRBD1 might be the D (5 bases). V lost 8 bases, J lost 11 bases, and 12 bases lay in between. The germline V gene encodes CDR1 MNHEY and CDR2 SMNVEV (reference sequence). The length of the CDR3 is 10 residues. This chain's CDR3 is CASGWGSAFF. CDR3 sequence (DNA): TGTGCCAGCGGATGGGGCTCGGCTTTCTTT.

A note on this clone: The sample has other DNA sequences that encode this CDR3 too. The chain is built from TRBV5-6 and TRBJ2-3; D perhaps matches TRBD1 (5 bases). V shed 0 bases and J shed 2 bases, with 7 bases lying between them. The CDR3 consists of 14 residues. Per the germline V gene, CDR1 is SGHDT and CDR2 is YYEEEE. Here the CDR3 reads CASSLGQSTDTQYF. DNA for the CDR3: TGTGCCAGCAGCTTGGGACAGTCCACAGATACGCAGTATTTT. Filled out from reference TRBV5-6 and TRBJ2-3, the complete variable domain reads DAGVTQSPTHLIKTRGQQVTLRCSPKSGHDTVSWYQQALGQGPQFIFQYYEEEERQRGNFPDRFSGHQFPNYSSELNVNALLLGDSALYLCASSLGQSTDTQYFGPGTRLTVL.

The CDR3 DNA sequence: TGTCCCCCTCCTAGCTACGAGCAGTACTTC. This encodes CPPPSYEQYF. The chain uses TRBV27 and TRBJ2-5; D remains ambiguous. The DNA end is a closer match to TRBJ2-7, so the J assignment may be wrong. CDR1 and CDR2 (germline): MNHEY, SMNVEV (reference sequence). The CDR3 sequence is 10 residues long.

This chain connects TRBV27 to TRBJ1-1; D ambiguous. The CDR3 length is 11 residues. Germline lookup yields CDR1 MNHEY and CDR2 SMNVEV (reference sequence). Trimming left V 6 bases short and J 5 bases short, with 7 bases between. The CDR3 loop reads CASRAGTEAFF. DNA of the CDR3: TGTGCCAGCAGGGCCGGGACTGAAGCTTTCTTT.

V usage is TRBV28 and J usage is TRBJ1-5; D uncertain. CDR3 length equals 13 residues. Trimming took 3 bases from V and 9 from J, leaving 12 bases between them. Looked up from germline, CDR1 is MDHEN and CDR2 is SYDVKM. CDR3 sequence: CASSFGGKGPQHF. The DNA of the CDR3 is TGTGCCAGCAGTTTCGGCGGGAAAGGGCCCCAGCATTTT.

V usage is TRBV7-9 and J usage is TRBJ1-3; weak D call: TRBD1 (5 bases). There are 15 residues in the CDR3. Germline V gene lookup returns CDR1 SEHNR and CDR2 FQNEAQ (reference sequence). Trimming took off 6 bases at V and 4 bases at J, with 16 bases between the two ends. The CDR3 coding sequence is TGTGCCAGCAGATTGCCCGGGGGAACGGGAAACACCATATATTTT. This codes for CASRLPGGTGNTIYF.

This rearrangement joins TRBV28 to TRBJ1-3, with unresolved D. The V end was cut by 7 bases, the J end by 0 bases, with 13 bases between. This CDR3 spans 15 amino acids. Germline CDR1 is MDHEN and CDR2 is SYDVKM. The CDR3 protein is CASIPSKRSGNTIYF. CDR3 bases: TGTGCCAGCATCCCAAGCAAACGCTCTGGAAACACCATATATTTT.

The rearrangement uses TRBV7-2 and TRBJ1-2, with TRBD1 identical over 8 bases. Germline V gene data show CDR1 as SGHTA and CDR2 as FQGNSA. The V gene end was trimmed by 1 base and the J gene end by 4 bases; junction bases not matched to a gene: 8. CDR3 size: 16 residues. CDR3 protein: CASSLVGQGAGYGYTF. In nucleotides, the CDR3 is TGTGCCAGCAGCTTAGTAGGGCAGGGGGCAGGCTATGGCTACACCTTC.

CDR3 sequence: CASSPGVPGELFF. The CDR3 region has the DNA TGTGCCAGCAGCCCCGGAGTGCCCGGGGAGCTGTTTTTT. The rearrangement uses TRBV21-1 and TRBJ2-2; the table assigns TRBD2, which was not confirmed against the DNA. TRBV21-1 is recorded as a pseudogene. This CDR3 is built from 13 residues.

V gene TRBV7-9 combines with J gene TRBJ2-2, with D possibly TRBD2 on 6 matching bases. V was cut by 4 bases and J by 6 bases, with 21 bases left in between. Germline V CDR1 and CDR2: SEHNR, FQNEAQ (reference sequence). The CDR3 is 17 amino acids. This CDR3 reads CASSSPRGGSVSGELFF. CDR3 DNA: TGTGCCAGCAGCTCACCTAGGGGAGGCTCTGTGTCCGGGGAGCTGTTTTTT.